The sequence of this T cell receptor (beta chain) was determined in a study of blood T cells in healthy people across ages. A second PCR of about 6 to 12 cycles used a sample-barcoded 5' primer and a J-beta primer mix. From the 5' RACE reads, TCRdb called clonotypes with MiXCR, one entry per CDR3 protein. The table lists 650,000 to 1,000,000 distinct CDR3 sequences, roughly 40% of them singletons, with roughly 13% in the top ten. V was trimmed by 3 bases and J by 9 bases, leaving 9 bases between them. The V gene's germline CDR1 is SEHNR and CDR2 FQNEAQ (reference sequence). The CDR3 has 13 amino acids.

Source material: blood. The sequence was collected from a man aged 18 to 30 in good health. The chain combines TRBV7-9 with TRBJ1-6; perhaps TRBD1 as D (5 bases). In nucleotides, the CDR3 is TGTGCCAGCAGCTTCCGGGGCCCTTCACCCCTCCACTTT. Protein: CASSFRGPSPLHF.